Here is one T cell receptor (beta chain) with its context. This CDR3 has 15 residues. Germline CDR1 is LNHDA and CDR2 is SQIVND (reference sequence). Trimming removed 5 bases at V and 4 bases at J, with 17 bases between. The data are from a study of blood T cell repertoires in COVID-19. As for the study in general: From T cells, B-cell-depleted T cells, or PBMCs came the material, which was cDNA or gDNA.

The protocol was immunoSEQ multiplex PCR, while the TCRdb copy is restricted to in-frame clones and leaves out a portion. Of approximately 90,000 clones listed, about four fifths are singletons. This rearrangement joins TRBV19 to TRBJ2-5; weak D call: TRBD2 (6 bases). Source material: peripheral blood. The TCR was taken from a man aged 65 to 85 with COVID-19, enrolled during active disease. The CDR3 DNA reads as TGTGCCAGTAGTGAGGCGGGAAAGCTTGGAGAGACCCAGTACTTC. It translates to CASSEAGKLGETQYF.